This TCR beta chain came from a study of long-term antiretroviral therapy in people with HIV. Points from the study as a whole: Diversity went up after ART and still fell short of transplant donor controls. ART adherence, viral resistance and therapy changes were undocumented.

Specimens held about 0.9-11 million cryopreserved PBMC prior to DNA extraction. immunoSEQ v3.0 was run at survey level. Some clones are missing from TCRdb's copy, which holds only in-frame ones; the method was immunoSEQ multiplex PCR. The sample includes about 26,000 clones, about four fifths seen only once; the top ten take 5.5%. In the case of this clone: No antigen is known for it.

Sequencing used unsorted PBMCs, obtained 1.1 years before starting antiretroviral therapy. The receptor comes from a woman aged 25 to 39 with HIV.

CDR3 region: CASSRQGARVGYTF. In nucleotides, the CDR3 is TGTGCCAGCAGCCGACAGGGGGCGAGGGTTGGCTACACCTTC. This sequence joins TRBV6-1 and TRBJ1-2, with 10 bases matching TRBD1. CDR3 length equals 14 residues. Germline V gives CDR1 MNHNS, CDR2 SASEGT. Losses at the gene ends were 6 bases for V and 7 bases for J; bases not matched to a gene: 8.